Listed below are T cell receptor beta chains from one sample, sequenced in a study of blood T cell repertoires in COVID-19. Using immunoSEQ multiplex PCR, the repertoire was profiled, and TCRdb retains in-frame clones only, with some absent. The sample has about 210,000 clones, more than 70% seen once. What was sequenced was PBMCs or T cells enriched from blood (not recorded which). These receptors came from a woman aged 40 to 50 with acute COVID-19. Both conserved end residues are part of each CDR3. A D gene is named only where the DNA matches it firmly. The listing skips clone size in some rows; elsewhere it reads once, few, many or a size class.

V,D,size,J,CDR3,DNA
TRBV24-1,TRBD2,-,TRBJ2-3,CATSEWMVGPTSEFTDTQYF,TGTGCCACCAGTGAGTGGATGGTGGGGCCGACTAGCGAATTCACAGATACGCAGTATTTT
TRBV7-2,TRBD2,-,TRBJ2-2,CASSFSSGRDTGELFF,TGTGCCAGCAGCTTTTCTAGCGGGAGAGACACCGGGGAGCTGTTTTTT
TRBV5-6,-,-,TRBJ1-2,CASSFEGEDTF,TGTGCCAGCAGCTTTGAGGGCGAGGACACCTTC
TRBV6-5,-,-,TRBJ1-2,CASTTGTSGGYTF,TGTGCCAGCACAACTGGGACGAGCGGGGGCTACACCTTC
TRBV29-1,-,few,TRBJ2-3,CSGQTTDTQYF,TGCAGCGGACAGACCACAGATACGCAGTATTTT
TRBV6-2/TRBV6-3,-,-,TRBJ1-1,CASSLTFIYTEAFF,TGTGCCAGCAGCCTTACTTTTATATACACTGAAGCTTTCTTT
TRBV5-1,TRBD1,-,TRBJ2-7,CASSLDRGASLEQYF,TGCGCCAGCAGCCTCGACAGGGGGGCCTCCCTCGAGCAGTACTTC
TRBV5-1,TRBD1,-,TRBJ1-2,CASSLGQGAGGYTF,TGCGCCAGCAGCTTAGGACAGGGGGCAGGGGGCTACACCTTC
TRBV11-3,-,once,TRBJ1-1,CASSLDLNTEAFF,TGTGCCAGCAGCTTGGACTTAAACACTGAAGCTTTCTTT
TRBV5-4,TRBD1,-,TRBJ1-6,CASSSGQGSSPLHF,TGTGCCAGCAGTTCCGGACAGGGGTCTTCACCCCTCCACTTT
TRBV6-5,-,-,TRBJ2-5,CASSWGDRQETQYF,TGTGCCAGCAGTTGGGGGGACCGGCAAGAGACCCAGTACTTC
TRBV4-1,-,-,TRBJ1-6,CASSQEEHNSPLHF,TGCGCCAGCAGCCAAGAGGAGCATAATTCACCCCTCCACTTT
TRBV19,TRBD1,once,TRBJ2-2,CASSPRTGGVTGELFF,TGTGCCAGTAGTCCCCGGACAGGGGGCGTCACCGGGGAGCTGTTTTTT
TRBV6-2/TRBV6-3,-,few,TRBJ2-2,CASSYDGVTGELFF,TGTGCCAGCAGTTACGATGGAGTGACCGGGGAGCTGTTTTTT
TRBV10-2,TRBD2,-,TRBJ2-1,CASRWDGGIWDEQFF,TGCGCCAGCAGGTGGGACGGGGGGATATGGGATGAGCAGTTCTTC
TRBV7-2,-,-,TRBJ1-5,CASSLGRPFNQPQHF,TGTGCCAGCAGCTTAGGGCGGCCATTCAATCAGCCCCAGCATTTT
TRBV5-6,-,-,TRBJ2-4,CASSFYSLAKNIQYF,TGTGCCAGCAGCTTTTATTCTCTAGCCAAAAACATTCAGTACTTC
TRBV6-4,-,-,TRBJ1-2,CASSSGGGLGYTF,TGTGCCAGCAGCTCCGGCGGGGGGCTGGGCTACACCTTC
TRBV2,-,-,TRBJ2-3,CASSERDFSTDTQYF,TGTGCCAGCAGTGAACGGGACTTTAGCACAGATACGCAGTATTTT
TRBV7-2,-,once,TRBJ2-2,CASSNARGTVNTGELFF,TGTGCCAGCAGCAATGCCCGAGGGACTGTAAACACCGGGGAGCTGTTTTTT
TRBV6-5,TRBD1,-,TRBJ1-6,CASSYRQGRNSPLHF,TGTGCCAGCAGTTACCGACAGGGACGGAATTCACCCCTCCACTTT
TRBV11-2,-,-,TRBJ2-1,CASSFRTGEQFF,TGTGCCAGCAGCTTTAGGACGGGAGAGCAGTTCTTC
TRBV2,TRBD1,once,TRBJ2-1,CASRPGQGYNEQFF,TGTGCCAGCCGGCCGGGACAGGGCTACAATGAGCAGTTCTTC
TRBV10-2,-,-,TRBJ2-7,CASSSGAALFEQYF,TGCGCCAGCAGCTCTGGAGCGGCCCTTTTTGAGCAGTACTTC
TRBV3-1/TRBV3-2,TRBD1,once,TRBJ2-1,CASSYGTGAYNEQFF,TGTGCCAGCAGCTATGGGACAGGGGCCTACAATGAGCAGTTCTTC
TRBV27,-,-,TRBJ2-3,CASSSMEAPDTQYF,TGTGCCAGCAGTTCGATGGAGGCCCCAGATACGCAGTATTTT
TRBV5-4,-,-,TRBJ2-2,CASSSAGTNTGELFF,TGTGCCAGCAGTTCTGCAGGGACGAACACCGGGGAGCTGTTTTTT
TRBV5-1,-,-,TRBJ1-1,CASRNSGNTEAFF,TGCGCCAGCAGGAATTCAGGGAACACTGAAGCTTTCTTT
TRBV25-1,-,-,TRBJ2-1,CASSEGLIGQFF,TGTGCCAGCAGTGAGGGACTTATCGGGCAGTTCTTC
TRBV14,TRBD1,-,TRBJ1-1,CASSQQRTGSAEAFF,TGTGCCAGCAGCCAACAGCGGACAGGGTCGGCTGAAGCTTTCTTT
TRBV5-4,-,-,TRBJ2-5,CASSLAGGETQYF,TGTGCCAGCAGCTTGGCGGGGGGCGAGACCCAGTACTTC
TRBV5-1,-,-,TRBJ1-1,CASSLGDRMNTEAFF,TGCGCCAGCAGTCTCGGAGACAGGATGAACACTGAAGCTTTCTTT
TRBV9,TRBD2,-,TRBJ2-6,CASSGRGQASGRTGANVLTF,TGTGCCAGCAGCGGCAGGGGGCAGGCTAGCGGGAGAACTGGGGCCAACGTCCTGACTTTC
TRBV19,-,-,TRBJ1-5,CASSAASWSSNQPQHF,TGTGCCAGTAGTGCAGCATCATGGAGTAGCAATCAGCCCCAGCATTTT
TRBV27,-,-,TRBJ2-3,CASSLMGLSTDTQYF,TGTGCCAGCAGTTTAATGGGACTTAGCACAGATACGCAGTATTTT
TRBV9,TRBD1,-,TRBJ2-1,CASSSQQGARKDEQFF,TGTGCCAGCAGCTCTCAACAGGGGGCGCGGAAGGATGAGCAGTTCTTC
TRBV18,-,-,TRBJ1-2,CASSPSGGPNYGYTF,TGTGCCAGCTCACCCTCGGGGGGCCCGAACTATGGCTACACCTTC
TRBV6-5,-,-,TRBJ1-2,CASSYDGGGGYTF,TGTGCCAGCAGTTACGATGGGGGGGGTGGCTACACCTTC
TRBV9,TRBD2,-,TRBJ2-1,CASSVGLAGAPEQFF,TGTGCCAGCAGCGTAGGGCTAGCGGGAGCTCCTGAGCAGTTCTTC
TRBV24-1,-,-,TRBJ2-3,CATSGAQAQDTQYF,TGTGCCACCAGTGGGGCTCAAGCCCAAGATACGCAGTATTTT
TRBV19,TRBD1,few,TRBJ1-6,CASSTQGSANSPLHF,TGTGCCAGTAGTACACAGGGGTCCGCTAATTCACCCCTCCACTTT
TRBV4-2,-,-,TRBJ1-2,CASSQVSENGYTF,TGTGCCAGCAGCCAAGTGAGTGAGAATGGCTACACCTTC
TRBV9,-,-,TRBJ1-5,CASSVGGVNSNQPQHF,TGTGCCAGCAGCGTAGGCGGAGTAAATAGCAATCAGCCCCAGCATTTT
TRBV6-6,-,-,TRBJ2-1,CASSYGQGSSYNEQFF,TGTGCCAGCAGTTACGGGCAGGGGAGCTCCTACAATGAGCAGTTCTTC
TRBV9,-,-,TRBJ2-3,CASSVGDTGTDTQYF,TGTGCCAGCAGCGTAGGCGATACGGGCACAGATACGCAGTATTTT
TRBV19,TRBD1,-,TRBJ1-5,CASSKGASSNQPQHF,TGTGCCAGTAGCAAGGGGGCCAGTAGCAATCAGCCCCAGCATTTT
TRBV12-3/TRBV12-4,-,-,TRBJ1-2,CASSRLEDYGYTF,TGTGCCAGCAGCCGACTGGAGGACTATGGCTACACCTTC
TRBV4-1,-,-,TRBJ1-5,CASSQASGGLNQPQHF,TGCGCCAGCAGCCAAGCTTCCGGGGGACTCAATCAGCCCCAGCATTTT
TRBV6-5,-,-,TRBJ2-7,CASTTGSGEQYF,TGTGCCAGCACCACGGGGTCGGGAGAGCAGTACTTC
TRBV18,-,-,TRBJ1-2,CASSEEGYGYTF,TGTGCCAGCTCCGAAGAGGGCTATGGCTACACCTTC
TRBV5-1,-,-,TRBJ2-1,CASSLADMAGDEQFF,TGCGCCAGCAGCCTCGCCGACATGGCCGGGGATGAGCAGTTCTTC
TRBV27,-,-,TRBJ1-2,CASSPRAGSYYGYTF,TGTGCCAGCAGTCCCCGGGCGGGATCTTACTATGGCTACACCTTC